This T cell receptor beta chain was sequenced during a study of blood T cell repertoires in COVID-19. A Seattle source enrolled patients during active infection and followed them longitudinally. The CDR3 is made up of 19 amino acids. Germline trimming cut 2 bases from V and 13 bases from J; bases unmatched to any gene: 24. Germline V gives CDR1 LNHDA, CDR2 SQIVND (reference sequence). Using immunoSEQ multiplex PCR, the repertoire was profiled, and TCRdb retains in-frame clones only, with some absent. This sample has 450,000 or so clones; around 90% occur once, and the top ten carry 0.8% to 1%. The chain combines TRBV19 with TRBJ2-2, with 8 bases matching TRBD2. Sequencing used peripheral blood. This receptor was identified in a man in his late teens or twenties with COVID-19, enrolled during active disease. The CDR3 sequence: CASSIYPSSGAGGRRGLFF. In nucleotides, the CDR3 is TGTGCCAGTAGTATATACCCCAGCTCAGGTGCGGGAGGTAGAAGAGGGCTGTTTTTT.